The 14 T cell receptor beta chains in this list originate from one sample, sequenced in a study of shared clonotypes between healthy human individuals. TCRdb's table, derived via immunoSEQ multiplex PCR, lists solely in-frame clones and lacks some. Altogether about 600,000 clones are present, almost 97% being singletons, with the ten largest covering around 0.06%. The source material was naive CD4+ T cells sorted from blood. Subset reported: CD45RA+ positively selected. The receptors were gathered from a woman between 25 and 40 years old in good health.

About this clone: This CDR3 is missing its conserved last phenylalanine or tryptophan, likely due to a read error. This chain uses TRBV28 with TRBJ2-7, with D unresolved. V was pared by 1 base and J by 1 base, with 20 bases between. In germline, CDR1 is MDHEN, CDR2 SYDVKM. The length of the CDR3 is 18 residues. Written as DNA, the CDR3 is TGTGCCAGCAGTTTATCCCGTCATAGGTTCAGAGGTTCCTACGAGCAGTACCTC. This gives the protein CASSLSRHRFRGSYEQYL.

This clone was detected once. V is TRBV18 and J is TRBJ1-1, with TRBD1 as a possible D gene (5 bases). Germline V lookup: CDR1 KGHSH, CDR2 LQKENI. Trimming removed 3 bases at V and 5 bases at J, with 16 bases between. This CDR3 spans 15 amino acids. The CDR3 bases are TGTGCCAGCTCACCGGAGGAAAGGGGTGGTACTGAAGCTTTCTTT. Translation: CASSPEERGGTEAFF. Full variable domain (remainder filled in from reference TRBV18 and TRBJ1-1): NAGVMQNPRHLVRRRGQEARLRCSPMKGHSHVYWYRQLPEEGLKFMVYLQKENIIDESGMPKERFSAEFPKEGPSILRIQQVVRGDSAAYFCASSPEERGGTEAFFGQGTRLTVV.

The chain combines TRBV25-1 with TRBJ2-1; 10 bases match TRBD2. CDR1 MGHDK and CDR2 SYGVNS come from the germline V gene. The CDR3 contains 15 residues. Losses at the gene ends were 1 base for V and 7 bases for J; bases not matched to a gene: 4. The CDR3 DNA sequence: TGTGCCAGCAGTGAATTAGCGGGAGGTACAAATGAGCAGTTCTTC. It yields the protein CASSELAGGTNEQFF.

The rearrangement links TRBV19 to TRBJ1-2; D gene unclear. This CDR3 contains 14 residues. Looked up from germline, CDR1 is LNHDA and CDR2 is SQIVND (reference sequence). V lost 9 bases and J lost 6, with 20 bases in between. CDR3 sequence: CASLPRQAGHGYTF. In DNA, the CDR3 is TGTGCCAGCCTACCCCGTCAGGCGGGCCATGGCTACACCTTC.

The rearrangement links TRBV19 to TRBJ2-1; 16 bases map to TRBD2. The CDR3 sequence is 18 residues long. The germline V gene has CDR1 LNHDA and CDR2 SQIVND (reference sequence). The CDR3 protein is CVVVAPSGTSGRAREQFF. In DNA, the CDR3 is TGTGTCGTAGTAGCCCCCTCGGGGACTAGCGGGAGGGCAAGAGAGCAGTTCTTC.

The V and J genes are TRBV28 and TRBJ2-7; D not resolved. This CDR3 region has 14 residues. Germline-derived CDR1 and CDR2 are MDHEN and SYDVKM. V dropped 3 bases and J dropped 9 bases, with 18 bases sitting between them. CDR3: CASSFPSPGPGQYF. The CDR3 nucleotides are TGTGCCAGCAGTTTCCCTTCTCCGGGTCCCGGGCAGTACTTC.

CDR3 in DNA: TGTGCCAGCAGTCTCAGCCCCAATGAGCAGTTCTTC. Translation gives CASSLSPNEQFF. The chain couples TRBV2 to TRBJ2-1; D unclear. V gave up 5 bases and J gave up 6 bases, with 8 bases separating them. Germline CDR1 is SNHLY and CDR2 is FYNNEI. This CDR3 contains 12 residues.

V is TRBV28 and J is TRBJ1-6; possible D gene TRBD1, 6 bases. Per germline, CDR1 MDHEN and CDR2 SYDVKM. V dropped 5 bases and J dropped 2 bases, with 13 bases sitting between them. The CDR3 runs 16 residues. The DNA of the CDR3 is TGTGCCAGCAGTCCCCTTGGGGGCCCCTATAATTCACCCCTCCACTTT. Translated: CASSPLGGPYNSPLHF. The entire variable domain, with the rest obtained from reference TRBV28 and TRBJ1-6, is as follows: DVKVTQSSRYLVKRTGEKVFLECVQDMDHENMFWYRQDPGLGLRLIYFSYDVKMKEKGDIPEGYSVSREKKERFSLILESASTNQTSMYLCASSPLGGPYNSPLHFGNGTRLTVT.

CDR3 DNA sequence: TGTGCCAGCAAGACGGGACTACAAGAGACCCAGTACTTC. Protein: CASKTGLQETQYF. This chain connects TRBV28 to TRBJ2-5; 7 nucleotides align to TRBD2. Germline values: CDR1 MDHEN, CDR2 SYDVKM. The CDR3 contains 13 residues. The V gene end was trimmed by 7 bases and the J gene end by 2 bases; junction bases not matched to a gene: 4.

V and J are TRBV5-6 and TRBJ2-7; 7 bases match TRBD1. Losses at the gene ends were 4 bases for V and 3 bases for J; bases not matched to a gene: 1. CDR3 length: 12 residues. Germline lookup yields CDR1 SGHDT and CDR2 YYEEEE. CDR3 coding DNA: TGTGCCAGCAGCCGGGACAGCTACGAGCAGTACTTC. Translated, it gives CASSRDSYEQYF. Full variable domain (remainder filled in from reference TRBV5-6 and TRBJ2-7): DAGVTQSPTHLIKTRGQQVTLRCSPKSGHDTVSWYQQALGQGPQFIFQYYEEEERQRGNFPDRFSGHQFPNYSSELNVNALLLGDSALYLCASSRDSYEQYFGPGTRLTVT.

The V call is TRBV18, the J call TRBJ2-7; unclear D gene. In germline, CDR1 is KGHSH, CDR2 LQKENI. The CDR3 covers 15 residues. Trimming cost V 4 bases and J 3 bases, with 16 bases left between them. The CDR3 protein is CASSQRGSLSYEQYF. The CDR3 bases are TGTGCCAGCTCACAGAGAGGAAGCCTAAGCTACGAGCAGTACTTC.

The chain has TRBV19 and TRBJ1-5; D remains unclear. Trimming took off 3 bases at V and 4 bases at J, with 13 bases between the two ends. The V gene's germline CDR1 is LNHDA and CDR2 SQIVND (reference sequence). The CDR3 totals 15 residues. The CDR3 sequence: CASSMRAAQNQPQHF. CDR3 coding DNA: TGTGCCAGTAGTATGAGAGCAGCCCAAAATCAGCCCCAGCATTTT.

This chain links TRBV25-1 with TRBJ2-6, with D perhaps matching TRBD2 (6 bases). Germline V gene sequence: CDR1 MGHDK, CDR2 SYGVNS. The CDR3 totals 15 residues. V lost 4 bases to trimming and J lost 2 bases, with 9 bases between them. The CDR3 DNA is TGTGCCAGCAGTGCCGCGGGGACTGGGGCCAACGTCCTGACTTTC. Its protein is CASSAAGTGANVLTF.

The V and J genes are TRBV27 and TRBJ2-1; D ambiguous. The CDR3 runs 15 residues. V was trimmed by 6 bases and J by 4 bases, leaving 16 bases between them. The germline V gene encodes CDR1 MNHEY and CDR2 SMNVEV (reference sequence). The CDR3 sequence is CASSASGAEYNEQFF. The CDR3 DNA reads as TGTGCCAGCAGCGCATCAGGTGCTGAATACAATGAGCAGTTCTTC.